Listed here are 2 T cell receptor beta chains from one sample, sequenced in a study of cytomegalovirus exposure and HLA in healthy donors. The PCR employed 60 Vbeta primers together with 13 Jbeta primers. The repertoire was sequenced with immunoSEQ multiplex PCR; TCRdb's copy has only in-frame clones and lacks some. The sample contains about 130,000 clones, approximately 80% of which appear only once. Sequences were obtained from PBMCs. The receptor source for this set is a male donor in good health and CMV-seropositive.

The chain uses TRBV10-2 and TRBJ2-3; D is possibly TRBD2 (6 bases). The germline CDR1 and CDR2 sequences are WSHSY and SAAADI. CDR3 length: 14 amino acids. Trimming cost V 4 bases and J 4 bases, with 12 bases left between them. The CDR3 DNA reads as TGCGCCAGCAGTGCGGTACTAGCTGCAGATACGCAGTATTTT. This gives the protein CASSAVLAADTQYF.

CDR3 sequence: CASSPGAGDGTEAFF. In DNA, the CDR3 is TGTGCCAGCTCACCAGGGGCGGGGGACGGCACTGAAGCTTTCTTT. The chain links TRBV18 to TRBJ1-1, with D tentatively TRBD1 (5 bases). Deletions cut 2 bases from V and 4 bases from J, with 14 bases between. CDR1 KGHSH and CDR2 LQKENI come from the germline V gene. The CDR3 has 15 residues.